The 11 T cell receptor beta chains listed next were all sequenced from one sample in a study of blood T cells in healthy people across ages. A sample-barcoded 5' primer and a J-beta primer mix were used in a second PCR of roughly 7 to 11 cycles. MiXCR was run by TCRdb on the 5' RACE reads, yielding one entry per CDR3 protein. The sample has around 1,000,000 distinct CDR3 sequences; around 25% are singletons. The sample was also reused in another study, on T cells of mothers and their children.

Sequenced sample: blood. These receptors all come from a girl aged 2 to 9 in good health.

This clonotype is a singleton in its sample. The chain uses TRBV10-3 and TRBJ2-5, with D perhaps matching TRBD1 (5 bases). The CDR3 is 14 residues long. Trimming removed 7 bases at V and 2 bases at J, with 14 bases between. Looked up from germline, CDR1 is ENHRY and CDR2 is SYGVKD. The chain's CDR3 is CAINRAGRQETQYF. The DNA for the CDR3 is TGTGCCATCAATCGGGCAGGGCGGCAAGAGACCCAGTACTTC.

The J gene is TRBJ2-3, the V gene TRBV10-3, with 7 bases aligning to TRBD1. V gave up 0 bases and J gave up 1 base; unmatched junction bases: 1. The CDR3 is 15 residues long. Germline V lookup: CDR1 ENHRY, CDR2 SYGVKD. In DNA, the CDR3 is TGTGCCATCAGTGAGTCGCAGGGGGGCACAGATACGCAGTATTTT. It encodes CAISESQGGTDTQYF.

This clonotype occurred many times. This chain links TRBV5-1 with TRBJ1-2; D unresolved. Germline V lookup: CDR1 SGHRS, CDR2 YFSETQ. The V end was cut by 0 bases, the J end by 2 bases, with 8 bases between. The CDR3 sequence is 14 residues long. As DNA, the CDR3 is TGCGCCAGCAGCTTGGGACTATTCAACTATGGCTACACCTTC. As protein: CASSLGLFNYGYTF.

The chain carries TRBV7-9 and TRBJ2-1; D might be TRBD1 (6 bases). The CDR3 extends over 14 amino acids. V lost 3 bases and J lost 8, with 14 bases in between. Germline lookup yields CDR1 SEHNR and CDR2 FQNEAQ (reference sequence). CDR3 in DNA: TGTGCCAGCAGCTTGACTAACAGGGTCGATGAGCAGTTCTTC. As protein: CASSLTNRVDEQFF.

There are a few counts of this clonotype. The chain combines TRBV29-1 with TRBJ2-3; 10 bases fit TRBD2. Unmatched junction bases numbered 15, after V lost 6 bases and J lost 6 bases. Germline CDR1 reads SQVTM; CDR2 reads ANQGSEA. The CDR3 loop spans 16 amino acids. The CDR3 spells CSVGGSERGGPDTQYF. Written as DNA, the CDR3 is TGCAGCGTGGGAGGAAGTGAGCGGGGGGGCCCTGATACGCAGTATTTT.

The table lists this clonotype with a few counts. The chain is built from TRBV6-6 and TRBJ2-3, with TRBD2 as a possible D gene (5 bases). Trimming cost V 6 bases and J 0 bases, with 10 bases left between them. Germline V gene data show CDR1 as MNHNY and CDR2 as SVGAGI (reference sequence). The CDR3 sequence is 14 residues long. The CDR3 DNA reads as TGTGCCAGCAGCCGGACTCCTAGCACAGATACGCAGTATTTT. Protein product: CASSRTPSTDTQYF.

The chain couples TRBV29-1 to TRBJ1-3; no clear D. Between the trimmed V and J ends, which lost 4 bases and 6 bases, there was a span of 13 bases. The CDR3 consists of 13 residues. Germline values: CDR1 SQVTM, CDR2 ANQGSEA. The CDR3 DNA reads as TGCAGCGTTGGAACGAAGGCGGCAAACACCATATATTTT. Translating gives CSVGTKAANTIYF.

This clonotype has a handful of counts. The chain uses TRBV29-1 and TRBJ2-1; D possibly corresponds to TRBD1 (6 bases). Gene TRBJ2-7 matches the end of the DNA better, so the J call may be wrong. The CDR3 loop spans 11 amino acids. Germline assignment: CDR1 SQVTM and CDR2 ANQGSEA. The CDR3 is CSAGDNYEQYF. Written as DNA, the CDR3 is TGCAGCGCAGGGGACAACTACGAGCAGTACTTC.

The chain has TRBV6-2 or TRBV6-3 and TRBJ2-5; the D is unclear. The end of the DNA fits TRBJ2-7 better, so the J call may be wrong. CDR3 length: 13 residues. Germline V gene sequence: CDR1 MNHEY, CDR2 SVGEGT. This CDR3 is CASLLDFGNEQYF. CDR3 in DNA: TGTGCCAGCCTACTCGATTTTGGGAACGAGCAGTACTTC.

In this sample, this clonotype turned up a few times. V and J are TRBV5-1 and TRBJ2-7, with a possible D match to TRBD2 (6 bases). The germline V gene has CDR1 SGHRS and CDR2 YFSETQ. V was cut by 0 bases and J by 5 bases, with 12 bases left in between. There are 14 residues in the CDR3. The CDR3: CASSLGRGINEQYF. The CDR3 DNA is TGCGCCAGCAGCTTGGGGCGGGGAATCAACGAGCAGTACTTC.

The chain has TRBV27 and TRBJ2-1, with D possibly being TRBD2 (5 bases). The CDR3 has 15 residues. V lost 0 bases to trimming and J lost 5 bases, with 11 bases between them. Germline CDR1 MNHEY, CDR2 SMNVEV (reference sequence). CDR3 loop: CASSLSLGGNNEQFF. The CDR3 DNA reads as TGTGCCAGCAGTTTATCACTAGGAGGAAACAATGAGCAGTTCTTC.